This passage covers 20 T cell receptor beta chains from one sample sequenced in a study of monozygotic twins with inflammatory bowel disease. TCRdb derives one entry per CDR3 protein from the 5' RACE reads, leaving out DNA. The sample has 200,000 to 250,000 distinct CDR3 sequences; the top ten hold 7.7%. Material: blood. These receptors were obtained from a human donor with ulcerative colitis or Crohn's disease, or a healthy co-twin of an affected twin (not recorded which).

This sequence joins TRBV7-9 and TRBJ2-5; without DNA, the TCRdb call of TRBD1 cannot be checked. The CDR3 sequence is 12 residues long. CDR1 is SEHNR, CDR2 FQNEAQ, per germline (reference sequence). CDR3 amino acids: CASGTHQETQYF.

The V call is TRBV6-5, the J call TRBJ2-4; TCRdb's D call of TRBD1 is untestable without DNA. Germline V lookup: CDR1 MNHEY, CDR2 SVGAGI. The CDR3 contains 12 residues. CDR3 loop: CGTGQRENIQYF.

The genes are TRBV7-6 and TRBJ2-2; as DNA is missing, the TRBD1 call by TCRdb cannot be tested. The CDR3 totals 15 residues. Germline CDR1 and CDR2: SGHVS and FNYEAQ. This CDR3 reads CASSSRQGPSGELFF.

The chain combines TRBV7-9 with TRBJ1-1; the TCRdb D gene call, TRBD1, has no DNA to confirm it. The CDR3 consists of 14 residues. Per germline, CDR1 SEHNR and CDR2 FQNEAQ (reference sequence). CDR3: CASSLQGRLTEAFF.

The rearrangement uses TRBV27 and TRBJ2-3. Germline V gene data show CDR1 as MNHEY and CDR2 as SMNVEV (reference sequence). This CDR3 contains 13 residues. CDR3 region: CASSFWVTDTQYF.

V and J are TRBV11-2 and TRBJ2-7; TCRdb returns TRBD2, unconfirmable since there is no DNA. The CDR3 spans 12 residues. The germline V gene encodes CDR1 SGHAT and CDR2 FQNNGV. This CDR3 is CASGVAAYEQYF.

The chain combines TRBV10-3 with TRBJ1-6. Germline assignment: CDR1 ENHRY and CDR2 SYGVKD. The CDR3 covers 17 residues. CDR3 region: CAISESTPGSYNSPLHF.

The chain employs TRBV15 and TRBJ1-6; there is no DNA to check the TCRdb D call of TRBD1. The CDR3 is 15 residues long. The germline V gene has CDR1 LNHNV and CDR2 YYDKDF (reference sequence). The chain's CDR3 is CATSRAPGGNSPLHF. Drawing the rest from reference TRBV15 and TRBJ1-6, the complete variable domain is DAMVIQNPRYQVTQFGKPVTLSCSQTLNHNVMYWYQQKSSQAPKLLFHYYDKDFNNEADTPDNFQSRRPNTSFCFLDIRSPGLGDTAMYLCATSRAPGGNSPLHFGNGTRLTVT.

The chain has TRBV18 and TRBJ2-1; checking the TCRdb D call of TRBD2 is not possible without DNA. Germline-derived CDR1 and CDR2 are KGHSH and LQKENI. The CDR3 runs 16 residues. The CDR3 here is CASSPPTSLEDNEQFF. The whole variable domain, filled in from reference TRBV18 and TRBJ2-1, reads NAGVMQNPRHLVRRRGQEARLRCSPMKGHSHVYWYRQLPEEGLKFMVYLQKENIIDESGMPKERFSAEFPKEGPSILRIQQVVRGDSAAYFCASSPPTSLEDNEQFFGPGTRLTVL.

The chain combines TRBV6-5 with TRBJ2-2; the D gene TCRdb calls, TRBD1, cannot be checked with no DNA. The germline CDR1 and CDR2 sequences are MNHEY and SVGAGI. CDR3 length: 17 amino acids. The CDR3 protein is CASSSRQGGLNTGELFF.

The chain employs TRBV5-1 and TRBJ1-1. CDR1 is SGHRS, CDR2 YFSETQ, per germline. CDR3 length: 14 residues. This CDR3 reads CASSSGGVHTEAFF.

The rearrangement links TRBV2 to TRBJ2-1; TCRdb names TRBD1, which stays unverified in the absence of DNA. The CDR3 has 14 residues. Germline V lookup: CDR1 SNHLY, CDR2 FYNNEI. CDR3 protein: CASKLMSARDEQFF.

This chain links TRBV29-1 with TRBJ2-4; TCRdb's D call, TRBD1, is unchecked because there is no DNA. The CDR3 has 14 amino acids. Germline lookup yields CDR1 SQVTM and CDR2 ANQGSEA. The CDR3 loop is CSAEVTPPGNMQYF.

The genes are TRBV7-2 and TRBJ1-6; the D call of TRBD1 rests on TCRdb alone, since no DNA is present to check it. CDR3 length: 15 amino acids. Germline V CDR1 and CDR2: SGHTA, FQGNSA. The CDR3 sequence: CASSLRGNKNSPLHF.

V usage is TRBV28 and J usage is TRBJ2-1; lacking DNA, the TRBD1 call made by TCRdb goes unchecked. The CDR3 contains 14 residues. Per germline, CDR1 MDHEN and CDR2 SYDVKM. The chain's CDR3 is CASSSPGRSLGQFF.

The rearrangement uses TRBV12-2 and TRBJ1-1; TCRdb calls TRBD1, which cannot be checked without DNA. TRBV12-2 is deemed a pseudogene. CDR3 length: 18 residues. CDR3: CASRLGPRLEGRNTEAFF.

The gene calls are TRBV20-1 and TRBJ2-3; TCRdb's D call of TRBD1 is untestable without DNA. The CDR3 totals 11 residues. Per germline, CDR1 DFQATT and CDR2 SNEGSKA (reference sequence). The CDR3 loop is CSAPRGDTQYF.

This chain uses TRBV7-2 with TRBJ1-6; TCRdb's assignment of TRBD1 cannot be checked, as there is no DNA. The CDR3 runs to 15 residues. In germline, CDR1 is SGHTA, CDR2 FQGNSA. The CDR3 here is CASRRQLTYNSPLHF.

V usage is TRBV5-1 and J usage is TRBJ1-2; TCRdb gives TRBD1 as the D gene, but with no DNA this cannot be confirmed. CDR1 SGHRS and CDR2 YFSETQ come from the germline V gene. CDR3 size: 13 residues. CDR3 in amino acids: CASQDLTAYGYTF.

This sequence joins TRBV10-3 and TRBJ2-1; TCRdb indicates TRBD2, and absent DNA this call remains unverified. The CDR3 runs to 16 residues. Germline V gives CDR1 ENHRY, CDR2 SYGVKD. CDR3 protein: CAISALAEDPYNEQFF.